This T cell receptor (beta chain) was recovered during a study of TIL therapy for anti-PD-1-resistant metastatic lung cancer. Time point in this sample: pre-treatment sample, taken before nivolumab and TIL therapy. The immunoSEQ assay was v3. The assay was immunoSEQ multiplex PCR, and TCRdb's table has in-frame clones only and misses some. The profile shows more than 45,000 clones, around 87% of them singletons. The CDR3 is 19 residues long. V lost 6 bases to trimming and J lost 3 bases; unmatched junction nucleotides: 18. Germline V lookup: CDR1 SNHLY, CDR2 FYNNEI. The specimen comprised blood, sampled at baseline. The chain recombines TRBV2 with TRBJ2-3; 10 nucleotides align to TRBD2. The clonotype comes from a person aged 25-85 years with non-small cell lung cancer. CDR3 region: CASRYSGGTTGRTTDTQYF. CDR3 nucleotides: TGTGCCAGCAGGTATAGCGGGGGGACAACGGGGCGAACAACAGATACGCAGTATTTT.